These 10 T cell receptor beta chains originate from one sample sequenced in a study of chronic HIV infection and antiretroviral therapy. TCRdb reprocessed the 5' RACE reads via MiXCR and lists one record per CDR3 protein. Of roughly 39,000 distinct CDR3 sequences listed, 7.5% to 9% were seen once; the top ten hold 2.9%. Sequenced input: peripheral blood. These receptors came from an adult who had HIV and had not received antiretroviral therapy, or was an uninfected healthy control (not recorded which).

Ten or more counts support this clonotype. The chain links TRBV24-1 to TRBJ2-1, with D perhaps TRBD2 (6 bases). The CDR3 extends over 12 amino acids. CDR1 KGHDR and CDR2 SFDVKD come from the germline V gene. Between the trimmed V and J ends, which lost 5 bases and 7 bases, there was a span of 8 bases. The CDR3 region is CATSGGRNEQFF. CDR3 nucleotides: TGTGCCACCAGTGGAGGGAGGAATGAGCAGTTCTTC.

This clonotype has ten or more counts. V is TRBV3-1 and J is TRBJ2-2; D is perhaps TRBD1 or TRBD2 (5 bases each). In germline, CDR1 is LGHDT, CDR2 YNNKEL (reference sequence). The CDR3 extends over 14 amino acids. Trimming took off 8 bases at V and 4 bases at J, with 14 bases between the two ends. The CDR3 protein is CASGRGGGTGELFF. CDR3 in DNA: TGTGCCAGCGGTAGGGGCGGAGGCACCGGGGAGCTGTTTTTT.

The V call is TRBV5-1, the J call TRBJ1-1; no firm D call. Trimming took 2 bases from V and 7 from J, leaving 9 bases between them. The length of the CDR3 is 12 residues. Germline V gene data show CDR1 as SGHRS and CDR2 as YFSETQ. CDR3 sequence (DNA): TGCGCCAGCAGCTTTTCGGGCGGTGAAGCTTTCTTT. It translates to CASSFSGGEAFF. The full variable domain, with the rest looked up from reference TRBV5-1 and TRBJ1-1, is KAGVTQTPRYLIKTRGQQVTLSCSPISGHRSVSWYQQTPGQGLQFLFEYFSETQRNKGNFPGRFSGRQFSNSRSEMNVSTLELGDSALYLCASSFSGGEAFFGQGTRLTVV.

The CDR3 here is CASSSFRHIGNTIYF. DNA for the CDR3: TGTGCCAGCAGCTCCTTCCGACACATTGGAAACACCATATATTTT. The V gene is TRBV11-2, the J gene TRBJ1-3; D is uncertain. Trimming cost V 4 bases and J 3 bases, with 13 bases left between them. Looked up from germline, CDR1 is SGHAT and CDR2 is FQNNGV. The CDR3 spans 15 residues.

In its sample, this clonotype was seen a few times. The V gene is TRBV9, the J gene TRBJ2-5; D call uncertain. Looked up from germline, CDR1 is SGDLS and CDR2 is YYNGEE. The CDR3 totals 16 residues. Trimming pared 1 base from V and 5 bases from J, leaving 18 bases between. CDR3: CASSVKINPLTETQYF. CDR3 sequence (DNA): TGTGCCAGCAGCGTAAAGATAAACCCCCTAACGGAGACCCAGTACTTC.

This clonotype was seen ten or more times. The chain recombines TRBV18 with TRBJ1-3; 8 nucleotides align to TRBD1. Germline CDR1 KGHSH, CDR2 LQKENI. The trim removed 9 bases at V and 0 bases at J, leaving 13 bases unmatched. The CDR3 loop spans 17 amino acids. CDR3 sequence (DNA): TGTGCCAGTCACCGGGACAGGACATTCCTCTCTGGAAACACCATATATTTT. Residues: CASHRDRTFLSGNTIYF.

This clonotype was observed a handful of times. The rearrangement links TRBV29-1 to TRBJ2-7; D not certain. The germline V gene encodes CDR1 SQVTM and CDR2 ANQGSEA. Trimming removed 4 bases at V and 0 bases at J, with 4 bases between. CDR3 size: 11 residues. The CDR3 DNA is TGCAGCGTTGTCGCCTCCTACGAGCAGTACTTC. Translated, it gives CSVVASYEQYF.

CDR3 in amino acids: CAISETRDSYEQYF. The CDR3 DNA is TGTGCCATCAGTGAGACCCGGGACAGCTACGAGCAGTACTTC. V is TRBV10-3 and J is TRBJ2-7, with TRBD1 matching over 7 bases. The V gene end was trimmed by 2 bases and the J gene end by 3 bases; junction bases not matched to a gene: 4. The length of the CDR3 is 14 residues. The germline V gene has CDR1 ENHRY and CDR2 SYGVKD.

There are many counts of this clonotype. V is TRBV28 and J is TRBJ1-5; D remains unclear. The CDR3 consists of 11 residues. Germline V gives CDR1 MDHEN, CDR2 SYDVKM. Trimming left V 4 bases short and J 12 bases short, with 10 bases between. The CDR3 sequence: CASSSPINQHF. CDR3 coding DNA: TGTGCCAGCAGTTCTCCGATCAACCAGCATTTT. Looking up the rest from reference TRBV28 and TRBJ1-5 gives the full variable domain: DVKVTQSSRYLVKRTGEKVFLECVQDMDHENMFWYRQDPGLGLRLIYFSYDVKMKEKGDIPEGYSVSREKKERFSLILESASTNQTSMYLCASSSPINQHFGDGTRLSIL.

This clonotype appeared many times. V is TRBV28 and J is TRBJ2-1; D ambiguous. V lost 4 bases and J 0 bases, leaving 13 bases between the germline ends. Germline V CDR1 and CDR2: MDHEN, SYDVKM. The CDR3 loop spans 16 amino acids. CDR3 coding DNA: TGTGCCAGCAGTTCCGGGTCCCTCGCCTCCTACAATGAGCAGTTCTTC. This gives the protein CASSSGSLASYNEQFF.